This T cell receptor (beta chain) was sequenced for a study of cytomegalovirus exposure and HLA in healthy donors listed by TCRdb under 2017. General notes on the study: An earlier analysis of 587 of the donors reported 276 Gb of sequence data and about 120 million unique TCR beta sequences obtained from 180 million or so T cells. In addition to the first cohort of 500 to 850 subjects, a separate validation cohort of approximately 120 different subjects was used. Among the roughly 390 genotyped donors, roughly 80% belonged to the genetic ancestry cluster associated with self-reported Caucasian donors. Across around 400 genotyped donors of the cohort, an average of roughly 250,000 unique TCR beta nucleotide sequences per donor were sequenced, and approximately 17% of those sequences were non-productive. Donor age, sex, ethnicity and CMV serostatus were compiled alongside the repertoire data. Approximately 310 gigabases of sequencing data and tens of millions of unique TCR sequences were included in an early release covering roughly 600 HLA-typed donors. The study aimed to test whether cataloging public T cell receptors could reveal signatures of past pathogen exposure. A later analysis re-examined previously published TCR beta repertoires from more than 600 donors and added high-resolution HLA genotyping to investigate patterns of TCR occurrence. Every repertoire in the discovery cohort had been generated on one and the same sequencing platform. Both class I and class II loci were covered by HLA typing, at four-digit resolution. Because of strong linkage in the cohort, roughly five DR-DQ haplotypes were treated as single units for association and clustering. The study used immunosequencing to profile the T cell repertoires of approximately 640 subjects and linked those repertoires to cytomegalovirus serostatus. In the later analysis, no new phenotypic data were used to find candidate immune exposures; instead, reliance was placed on TCR beta sequences and their occurrence across donors. Genome-wide SNP genotypes for about 65% of the 666 donors were used in a later genetic analysis, which treated that subset as a discovery cohort. Typing coverage varied by locus: about 620-630 donors for A, B, C, DRB1 and DQB1; more than 500 for DQA1; about 570 for DPA1; under 490 for DPB1. To decide whether each TCR beta V gene segment behaved as functional or pseudogenic, an earlier analysis of approximately 600 of the donors relied on high-throughput TCR beta sequencing. To predict cytomegalovirus infection status, the study brought together high-throughput TCR immunosequencing, statistical association of individual TCRs with disease status, and machine learning. Paper-wide results and their limitations: An association between a missense DCLRE1C variant and V-gene and J-gene trimming of TCR beta chains was found in a later genetic analysis and replicated in an independent cohort. An earlier analysis of 587 of the donors showed that most TCR beta V segments appeared in productive rearrangements either about 87% or about 30% of the time, which broadly matched IMGT annotations. In both the original and validation cohorts, the classifier was reported to diagnose cytomegalovirus status with high specificity and sensitivity. Several of the top co-occurrence clusters appeared to be linked to parvovirus B19, influenza, CMV and Epstein-Barr virus, according to a later analysis. It was suggested by the authors that the approach could potentially be generalized to other disease states and immunological phenotypes. A further reported finding was that TCR beta sequences accurately predicted the HLA-A and HLA-B alleles for most subjects in the first cohort. Correlated functional status among segregating V segments might be attributable to linkage disequilibrium, but an unknown experimental factor could not be ruled out. The cohort was sequenced for TCR beta chains only, and without alpha or paired-chain data the features that could be detected were limited. Presence/absence analyses assumed roughly uniform sequencing depth across donors, an assumption that may not hold. Most TCR sequences were seen in very few donors, while some public TCRs were found in many individuals. Compared with equally common non-associated chains, HLA-associated TCR beta chains in a later analysis were more clonally expanded and had lower generation probabilities. In a later analysis, the rate of TCR association differed among HLA loci, with DRB1 alleles having the most associated TCRs and HLA-C alleles having the fewest. Most CMV-associated TCR beta chains appeared to be HLA-restricted in a later analysis, and the HLA associations seemed to be driven largely by CMV exposure. The only immune exposure information available for the cohort was CMV serostatus. In the study, 150 to 200 TCR beta chains were listed as associated with cytomegalovirus. A cluster of highly shared sequence variants was judged likely to represent a technical artifact of the sequencing pipeline. Because HLA typing was missing for some donors at each locus, association tests included only the typed subset. Roughly 15 rarely observed V segments, including chromosome 9 orphons, were excluded from the earlier analysis of approximately 500 of the donors because counts were too low. At a false discovery rate of 0.05, a later analysis linked 15,000 to 20,000 TCR beta sequences to specific HLA alleles. A few of the identified cytomegalovirus-associated TCR beta chains were confirmed in vitro to be specific for cytomegalovirus antigens. Strong co-occurrence of HLA alleles, especially DR and DQ, made assigning TCR associations to individual alleles difficult. A later genetic analysis reported fewer N-insertions in productive TCRs among donors in an Asian-associated ancestry cluster than the roughly 620-donor mean.

Details on this clone: What this receptor recognizes is not known. No per-base quality is available; no much larger clone lies one base away.

The cohort was made up of roughly 670 healthy bone marrow donors. At the time of sampling, every cohort member was nominally healthy, though immune exposures that went unrecorded were likely present. The donor was CMV seronegative and belonged to the group of several hundred seronegative cohort members. Each donor provided a peripheral blood sample, and peripheral blood mononuclear cells were used for TCR beta sequencing. Genomic DNA was extracted from the blood cell samples with the Qiagen DNeasy Blood Extraction Kit. Libraries were constructed by the immunoSEQ multiplex PCR assay. The multiplex PCR relied on a mix of 60 forward primers for TCR Vbeta segments and 13 reverse primers for TCR Jbeta segments. The CDR3 region of rearranged TCR beta genes was amplified from genomic DNA by a multiplex PCR assay. On the Illumina HiSeq System, the amplified TCR beta libraries were sequenced as 87-base-pair reads. In the paper's pipeline: A later analysis tallied around 87 million unique TCR beta chains across the roughly 610 repertoires, and approximately 12 million of those chains were shared by two or more donors. Raw reads were error-corrected and collapsed into unique sequences with a nearest-neighbor algorithm that merged closely related sequences to remove PCR and sequencing errors. To assign V, D and J gene segments, CDR3 sequences were aligned to IMGT reference sequences. For a sequence to be retained, a match of at least six nucleotides was required to both a V gene segment and a J gene segment. Rearrangements were called productive when the CDR3 lacked stop codons and stayed in frame with V and J; all others were non-productive. Following IMGT convention, CDR3 was defined as the stretch from the second conserved V-encoded cysteine to the conserved J-encoded phenylalanine. In an earlier analysis of 550 to 650 of the donors, sequences lacking an unambiguous match to a single V gene segment were excluded. An earlier analysis of fewer than 650 of the donors classified V segments as functional when productive rearrangements were above 56.7% and as segregating when the standard deviation between donors was above 5%. To diagnose cytomegalovirus status from the catalog of TCR beta chain sequences, a statistical classification framework was built. A later analysis assigned V and J genes by comparing TCR nucleotide sequences with IMGT/GENE-DB human TR gene sequences. A later analysis assigned CDR3 sequences and most-parsimonious VDJ recombination scenarios with the TCRdist pipeline. A later analysis defined each TCR beta chain by its CDR3 amino acid sequence plus V-gene family, and excluded reads lacking a unique V-gene family. To address suspected cross-contamination and a sequencing artifact, a later analysis removed some 620 highly shared, low-generation-probability nucleotide sequences. A later analysis calculated a clonal expansion index for each public chain from normalized within-repertoire ranks of inferred template counts. A later analysis computed generation probabilities with a VDJ recombination model fitted to out-of-frame rearrangements, and checked the results against IGoR. In a later analysis, TCR-TCR, TCR-HLA and TCR-CMV co-occurrence was scored with hypergeometric tests, and a repertoire-size bias correction was applied to TCR pairs. In a later analysis, false discovery rates were estimated by permuting HLA or CMV assignments 20 times. In a later analysis, co-occurring TCRs were grouped with DBSCAN, and TCRdist sequence similarity was added when clustering was performed within HLA-allele-positive subsets. Co-occurrence clustering excluded repertoires with fewer than 30,000 or more than 120,000 public chains, plus five with anomalous nucleotide sharing. What TCRdb holds here is the immuneACCESS table cut down to in-frame rearrangements. Part of the clones is not present; checked against another copy, under half of the missing clones reflect an unresolved V gene, and the others are unexplained. Clone size and the V and J calls come from that table; the DNA yielded D and trimming. The sample table holds about 140,000 clones, of which 61% were seen once. Of the sample, about 1.8% is held by the ten largest clones.

This receptor was obtained from a male donor in good health and CMV-seronegative. Sequences were obtained from PBMCs.

The CDR3 corresponds to CASSLQGPATNEKLFF. At the DNA level, the sequence is TGTGCCAGCAGTTTACAGGGGCCGGCAACTAATGAAAAACTGTTTTTT. This receptor chain uses TRBV6-6 and TRBJ1-4, with 7 central nucleotides matching TRBD1. Inclusive of the bounding cysteine and phenylalanine, the CDR3 is 16 residues long. Here the CDR3 DNA is all that survives: 48 bases in frame from base 1. After removal of 4 bases from V and 0 bases from J, the junction retains 5 bases not matched to a gene. From the germline V gene (reference sequence), CDR1 is MNHNY and CDR2 is SVGAGI.